Listed here is a single T cell receptor (beta chain). The antigen remains unidentified. The V gene's germline CDR1 is DFQATT and CDR2 SNEGSKA (reference sequence). CDR3 size: 15 residues. These data originate in a study of post-analysis software for immune sequencing data. The wider study: The disease courses spanned relapsing-remitting, secondary progressive and progressive-relapsing forms of multiple sclerosis. Study results and caveats: Five TRBV segments were significantly more frequent in patients than in controls. TRBV5-6, TRBV5-1 and TRBV20-1 were among these segments. Versus controls, multiple sclerosis patients showed significantly lower diversity (normalized Chao1).

Unique molecular identifiers were built into the TCR beta cDNA libraries. TCRdb passed the PCR reads through MiXCR, listing each CDR3 protein once. The profile covers about 820,000 distinct CDR3 sequences, with approximately 50% appearing a single time and approximately 4.5% taken by the ten largest. This chain joins TRBV20-1 and TRBJ2-3; D is possibly TRBD1 (6 bases). Near its end, the DNA agrees better with TRBJ1-3, so the J call may be wrong. This TCR was recovered from a girl aged 5-17 years with multiple sclerosis. Sequenced material: blood. CDR3 sequence reads: CSARERGISGNTIYF. In nucleotides, the CDR3 is TGCAGTGCTAGAGAAAGGGGGATATCTGGAAACACCATATATTTT.